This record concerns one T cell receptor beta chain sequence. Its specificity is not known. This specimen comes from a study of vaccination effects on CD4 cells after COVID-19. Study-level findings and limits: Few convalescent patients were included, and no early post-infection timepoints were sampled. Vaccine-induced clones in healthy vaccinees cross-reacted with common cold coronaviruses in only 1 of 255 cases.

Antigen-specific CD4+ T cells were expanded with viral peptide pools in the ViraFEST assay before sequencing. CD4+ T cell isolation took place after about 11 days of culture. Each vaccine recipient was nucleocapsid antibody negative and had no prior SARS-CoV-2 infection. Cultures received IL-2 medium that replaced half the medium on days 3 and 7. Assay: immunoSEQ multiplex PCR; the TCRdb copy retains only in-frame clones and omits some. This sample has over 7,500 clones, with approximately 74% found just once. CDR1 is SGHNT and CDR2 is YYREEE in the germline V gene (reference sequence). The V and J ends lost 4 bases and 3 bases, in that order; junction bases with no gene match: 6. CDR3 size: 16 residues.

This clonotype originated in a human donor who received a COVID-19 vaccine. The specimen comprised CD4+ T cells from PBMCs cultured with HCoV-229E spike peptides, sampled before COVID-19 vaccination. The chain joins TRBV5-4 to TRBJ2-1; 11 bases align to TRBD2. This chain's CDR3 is CASSRSGGGFYNEQFF. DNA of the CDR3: TGTGCCAGCAGCCGTAGCGGGGGGGGATTCTACAATGAGCAGTTCTTC.